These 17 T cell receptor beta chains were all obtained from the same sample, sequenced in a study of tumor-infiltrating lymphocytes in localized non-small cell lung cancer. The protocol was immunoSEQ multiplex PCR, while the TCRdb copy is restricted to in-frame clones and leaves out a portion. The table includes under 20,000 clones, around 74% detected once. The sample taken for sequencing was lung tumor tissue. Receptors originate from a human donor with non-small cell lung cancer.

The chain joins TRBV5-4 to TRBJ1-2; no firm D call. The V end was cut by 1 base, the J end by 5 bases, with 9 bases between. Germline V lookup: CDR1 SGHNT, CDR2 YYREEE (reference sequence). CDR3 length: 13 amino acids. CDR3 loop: CASSLTGFYGYTF. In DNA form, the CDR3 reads TGTGCCAGCAGCTTGACGGGGTTTTATGGCTACACCTTC.

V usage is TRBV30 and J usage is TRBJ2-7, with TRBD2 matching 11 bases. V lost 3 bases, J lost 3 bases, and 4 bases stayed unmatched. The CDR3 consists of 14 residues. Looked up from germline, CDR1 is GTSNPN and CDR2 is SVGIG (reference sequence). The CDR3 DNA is TGTGCCTGGAGGTTAGCGGGGGGGTTCTACGAGCAGTACTTC. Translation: CAWRLAGGFYEQYF.

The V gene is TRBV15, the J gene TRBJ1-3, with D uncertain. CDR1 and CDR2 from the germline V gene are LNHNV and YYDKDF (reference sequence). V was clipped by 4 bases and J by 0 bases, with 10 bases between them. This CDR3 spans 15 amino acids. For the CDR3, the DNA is TGTGCCACCAGCACCGACCGCAGCTCTGGAAACACCATATATTTT. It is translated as CATSTDRSSGNTIYF.

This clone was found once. The CDR3 DNA sequence: TGTGCCAGCAGTTATACGGCAGGGGGAACTGGAGAGACCCAGTACTTC. This translates into CASSYTAGGTGETQYF. This chain joins TRBV6-5 and TRBJ2-5; 7 nucleotides agree with TRBD1. Losses at the gene ends were 3 bases for V and 4 bases for J; bases not matched to a gene: 11. Germline loops: CDR1 MNHEY, CDR2 SVGAGI. The CDR3 length is 16 residues.

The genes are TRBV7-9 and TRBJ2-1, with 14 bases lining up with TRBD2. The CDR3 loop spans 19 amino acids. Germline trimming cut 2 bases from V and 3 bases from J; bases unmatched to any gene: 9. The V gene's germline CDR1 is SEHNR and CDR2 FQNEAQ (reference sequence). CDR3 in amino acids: CASSLFPKTSGRDYNEQFF. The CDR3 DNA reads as TGTGCCAGCAGCTTATTTCCCAAGACTAGCGGGAGGGACTACAATGAGCAGTTCTTC.

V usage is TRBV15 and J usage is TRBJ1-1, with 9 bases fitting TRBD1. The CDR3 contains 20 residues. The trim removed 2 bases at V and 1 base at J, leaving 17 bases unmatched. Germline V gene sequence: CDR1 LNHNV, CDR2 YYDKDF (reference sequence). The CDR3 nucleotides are TGTGCCACCAGCAGAACCCGGGACAGGGTACACCGTGGACCGAACACTGAAGCTTTCTTT. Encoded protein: CATSRTRDRVHRGPNTEAFF.

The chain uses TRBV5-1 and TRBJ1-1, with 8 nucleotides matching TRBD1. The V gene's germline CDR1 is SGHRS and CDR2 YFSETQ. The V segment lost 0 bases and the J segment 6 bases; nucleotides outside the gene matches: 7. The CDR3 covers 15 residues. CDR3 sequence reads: CASSLATGGYAEAFF. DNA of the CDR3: TGCGCCAGCAGCTTGGCCACAGGGGGGTACGCTGAAGCTTTCTTT.

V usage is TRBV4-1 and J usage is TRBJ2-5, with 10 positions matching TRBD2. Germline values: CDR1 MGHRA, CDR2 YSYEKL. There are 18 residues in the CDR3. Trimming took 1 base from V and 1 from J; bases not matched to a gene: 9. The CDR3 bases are TGCGCCAGCAGCCAAGGTCTAGCGGGAGCGGAACTCCAAGAGACCCAGTACTTC. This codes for CASSQGLAGAELQETQYF.

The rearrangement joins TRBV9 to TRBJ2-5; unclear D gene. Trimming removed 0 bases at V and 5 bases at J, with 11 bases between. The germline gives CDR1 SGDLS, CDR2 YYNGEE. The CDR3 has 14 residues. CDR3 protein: CASSVAASTETQYF. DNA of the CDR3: TGTGCCAGCAGCGTAGCGGCTAGTACGGAGACCCAGTACTTC.

CDR3: CASSIGTSGQLPYEQYF. The CDR3, as DNA: TGTGCCAGTAGTATCGGGACTAGCGGCCAATTACCCTACGAGCAGTACTTC. V usage is TRBV19 and J usage is TRBJ2-7, with 11 bases fitting TRBD2. This CDR3 has 17 residues. CDR1 is LNHDA and CDR2 is SQIVND in the germline V gene (reference sequence). Trimming at V came to 3 bases and at J to 2 bases, leaving 9 bases not matched to a gene.

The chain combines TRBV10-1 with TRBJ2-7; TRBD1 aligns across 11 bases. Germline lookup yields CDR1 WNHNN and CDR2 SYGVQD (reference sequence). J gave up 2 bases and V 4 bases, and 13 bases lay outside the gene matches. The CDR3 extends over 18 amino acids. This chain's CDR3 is CASSGRGTGGSKAYEQYF. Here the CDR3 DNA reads TGCGCCAGCAGTGGTAGAGGGACAGGGGGATCGAAGGCCTACGAGCAGTACTTC.

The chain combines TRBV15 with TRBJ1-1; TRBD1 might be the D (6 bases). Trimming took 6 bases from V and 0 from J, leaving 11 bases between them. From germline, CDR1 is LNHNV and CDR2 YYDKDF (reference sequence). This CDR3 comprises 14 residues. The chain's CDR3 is CATRQGILNTEAFF. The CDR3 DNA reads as TGTGCCACCAGACAGGGCATCCTGAACACTGAAGCTTTCTTT.

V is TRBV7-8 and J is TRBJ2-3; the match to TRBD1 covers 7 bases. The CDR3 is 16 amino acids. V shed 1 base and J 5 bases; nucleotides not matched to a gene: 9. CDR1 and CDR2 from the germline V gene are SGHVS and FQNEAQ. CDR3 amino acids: CASSLELSGGVDTQYF. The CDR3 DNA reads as TGTGCCAGCAGCTTAGAATTGTCAGGGGGAGTAGATACGCAGTATTTT.

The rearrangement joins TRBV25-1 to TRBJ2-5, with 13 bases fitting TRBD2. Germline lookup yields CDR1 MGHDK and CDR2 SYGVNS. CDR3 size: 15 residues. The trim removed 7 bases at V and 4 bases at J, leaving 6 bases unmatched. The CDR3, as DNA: TGTGCCAGCACCCGGGGACTAGCGGGATTAGAGACCCAGTACTTC. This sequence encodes CASTRGLAGLETQYF.

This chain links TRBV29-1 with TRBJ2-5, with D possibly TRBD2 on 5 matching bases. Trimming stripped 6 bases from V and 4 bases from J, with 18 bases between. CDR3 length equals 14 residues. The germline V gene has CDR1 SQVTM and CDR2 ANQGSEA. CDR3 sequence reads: CSVSKSGVGETQYF. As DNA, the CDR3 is TGCAGCGTCTCTAAATCCGGGGTTGGAGAGACCCAGTACTTC.

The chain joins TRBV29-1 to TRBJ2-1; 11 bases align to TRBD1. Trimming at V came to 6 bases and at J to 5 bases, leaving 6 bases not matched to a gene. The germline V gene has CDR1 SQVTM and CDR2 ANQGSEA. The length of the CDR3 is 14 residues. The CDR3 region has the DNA TGCAGCGTGCGGGACAGGGGGTTCGACAATGAGCAGTTCTTC. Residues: CSVRDRGFDNEQFF.

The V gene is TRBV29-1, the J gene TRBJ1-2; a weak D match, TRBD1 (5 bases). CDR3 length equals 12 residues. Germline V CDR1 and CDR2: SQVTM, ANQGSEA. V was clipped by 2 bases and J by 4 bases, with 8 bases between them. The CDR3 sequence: CSVEQGSYGYTF. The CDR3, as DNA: TGCAGCGTTGAACAGGGCAGCTATGGCTACACCTTC.